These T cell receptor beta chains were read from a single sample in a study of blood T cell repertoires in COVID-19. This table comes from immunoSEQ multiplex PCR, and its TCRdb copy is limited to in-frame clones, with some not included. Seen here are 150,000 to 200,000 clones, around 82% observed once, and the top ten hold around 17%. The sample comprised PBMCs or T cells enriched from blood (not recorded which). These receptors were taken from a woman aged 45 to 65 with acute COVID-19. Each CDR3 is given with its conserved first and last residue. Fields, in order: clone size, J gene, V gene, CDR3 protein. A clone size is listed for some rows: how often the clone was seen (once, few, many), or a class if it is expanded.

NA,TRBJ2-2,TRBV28,CASSSPGLPNTGELFF
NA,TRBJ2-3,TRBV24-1,CATSDQVLATDTQYF
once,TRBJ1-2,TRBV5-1,CASSLNTGSIRGYTF
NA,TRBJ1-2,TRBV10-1,CASSEWAGEGYTF
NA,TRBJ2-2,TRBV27,CASRPLDTGELFF
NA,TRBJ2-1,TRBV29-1,CSVEQPGQRYNEQFF
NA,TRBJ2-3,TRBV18,CASSPPSSGSTDTQYF
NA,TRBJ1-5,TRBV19,CASGGTGGGQPQHF
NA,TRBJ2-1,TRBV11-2,CASSRYNEQFF
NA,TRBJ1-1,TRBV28,CASSTTRNTEAFF